The clone carrying this T cell receptor beta chain turned up a few times. This CDR3 has 16 residues. The junction had 11 bases not matched to a gene; V was cut back by 4 bases and J by 7 bases. Germline loops: CDR1 SGHVS, CDR2 FQNEAQ. Profiled with immunoSEQ multiplex PCR; TCRdb holds only in-frame clones, not every one. The sample consists of 150,000 to 200,000 clones, about nine tenths of them appearing once. The data were obtained in a study of T cell responses to AZD1222 COVID-19 vaccine. V gene TRBV7-8 combines with J gene TRBJ1-4, with 8 bases identical to TRBD1. The sample consisted of peripheral blood, taken on day 0 of AZD1222 vaccination. The receptor was isolated from an adult in good health. For the CDR3, the DNA is TGTGCCAGCAGCTCCCACACTCAGGGGGCCCTTGAAAAACTGTTTTTT. It yields the protein CASSSHTQGALEKLFF.